This TCR beta chain was obtained from a study of blood T cell repertoires in COVID-19. Study as a whole: COVID-19 samples, acute and convalescent, were from the United States, Italy and Spain. Nucleic acid was either cDNA or gDNA, and it came from T cells, B-cell-depleted T cells, or PBMCs.

Seattle participants joined during active infection and were tracked over time. In the original processing: How many nucleated cells were present was estimated from reference gene primer amplification. Method: immunoSEQ multiplex PCR; TCRdb's copy keeps in-frame clones and lacks some. V and J calls and clone size come straight from that table; D and trimming were deduced from the DNA. The sample records tens of thousands of clones, approximately 83% being singletons. Sequencing was carried out using peripheral blood. The clonotype originates from a woman at least 80 years old with COVID-19, enrolled during active disease.

The CDR3 region has the DNA TGCGCCAGCAGCCAAGTGCCGGGGTTTGCCGGGGAGCTGTTTTTT. It specifies CASSQVPGFAGELFF. This chain connects TRBV4-1 to TRBJ2-2; D possibly corresponds to TRBD2 (5 bases). This CDR3 has 15 amino acids. Trimming took 1 base from V and 6 from J, leaving 12 bases between them. Germline CDR1 reads MGHRA; CDR2 reads YSYEKL.